This entry is about one T cell receptor (beta chain). The data were obtained in a study of OX40 agonist ivuxolimab in advanced cancers. Libraries were prepared by immunoSEQ multiplex PCR; TCRdb keeps only in-frame clonotypes and omits some of them. The data hold 90,000 to 95,000 clones, with more than 75% observed a single time. The CDR3 runs to 13 residues. Trimming cost V 3 bases and J 1 base, with 9 bases left between them. The V gene's germline CDR1 is SQVTM and CDR2 ANQGSEA. This material consisted of CD4+ or CD8+ T cells sorted from blood, taken in a trial of the OX40 agonist ivuxolimab. The receptor was isolated from an adult with an advanced solid tumor such as melanoma, head and neck, liver or kidney cancer. This chain joins TRBV29-1 and TRBJ1-2; D call uncertain. In DNA, the CDR3 is TGCAGCGTTGATGTCGGGTTTAACTATGGCTACACCTTC. The encoded protein is CSVDVGFNYGYTF.